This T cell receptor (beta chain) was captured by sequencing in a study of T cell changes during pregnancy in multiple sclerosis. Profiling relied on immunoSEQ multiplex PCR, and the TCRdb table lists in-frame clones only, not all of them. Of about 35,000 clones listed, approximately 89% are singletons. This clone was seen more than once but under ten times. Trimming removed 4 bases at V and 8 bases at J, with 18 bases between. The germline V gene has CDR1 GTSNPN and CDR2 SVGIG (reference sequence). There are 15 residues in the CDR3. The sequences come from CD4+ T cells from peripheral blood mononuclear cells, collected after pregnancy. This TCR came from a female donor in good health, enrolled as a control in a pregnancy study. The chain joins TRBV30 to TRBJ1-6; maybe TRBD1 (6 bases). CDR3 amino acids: CAWIGQGYIDSPLHF. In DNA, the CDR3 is TGTGCCTGGATAGGGCAGGGGTATATCGATTCACCCCTCCACTTT.